The sequence of this T cell receptor (beta chain) was determined in a study of control samples from healthy donors and cancer patients. Generated by immunoSEQ multiplex PCR, the TCRdb table keeps only in-frame clones and is missing some. The sample lists around 120,000 clones, 91% occurring once. This sequence originates from a woman younger than 30 in good health. Material: blood.

CDR3 amino acids: CASSTTLLRETQYF. The CDR3 region has the DNA TGTGCCAGCAGCACCACCCTCCTGAGAGAGACCCAGTACTTC. The chain uses TRBV7-9 and TRBJ2-5; no clear D gene. The germline CDR1 and CDR2 sequences are SEHNR and FQNEAQ (reference sequence). V lost 5 bases and J lost 4, with 14 bases in between. This CDR3 spans 14 amino acids.